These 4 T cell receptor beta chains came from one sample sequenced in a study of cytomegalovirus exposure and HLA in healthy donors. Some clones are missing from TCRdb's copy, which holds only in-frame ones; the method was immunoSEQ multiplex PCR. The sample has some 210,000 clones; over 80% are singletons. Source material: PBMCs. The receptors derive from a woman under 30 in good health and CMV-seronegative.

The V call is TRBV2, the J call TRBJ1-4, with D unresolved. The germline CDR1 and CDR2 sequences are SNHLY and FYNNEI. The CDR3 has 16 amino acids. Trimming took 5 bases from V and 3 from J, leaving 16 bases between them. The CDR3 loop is CASSISWTNPNEKLFF. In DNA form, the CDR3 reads TGTGCCAGCAGTATATCCTGGACTAATCCTAATGAAAAACTGTTTTTT. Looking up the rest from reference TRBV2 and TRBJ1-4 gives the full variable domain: EPEVTQTPSHQVTQMGQEVILRCVPISNHLYFYWYRQILGQKVEFLVSFYNNEISEKSEIFDDQFSVERPDGSNFTLKIRSTKLEDSAMYFCASSISWTNPNEKLFFGSGTQLSVL.

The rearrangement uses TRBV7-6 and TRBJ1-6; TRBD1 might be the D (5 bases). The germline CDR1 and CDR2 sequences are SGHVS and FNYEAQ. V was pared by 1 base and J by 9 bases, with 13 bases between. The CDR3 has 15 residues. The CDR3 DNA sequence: TGTGCCAGCAGCTTAGGAGCGGGGGACGGTTCACCCCTCCACTTT. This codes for CASSLGAGDGSPLHF.

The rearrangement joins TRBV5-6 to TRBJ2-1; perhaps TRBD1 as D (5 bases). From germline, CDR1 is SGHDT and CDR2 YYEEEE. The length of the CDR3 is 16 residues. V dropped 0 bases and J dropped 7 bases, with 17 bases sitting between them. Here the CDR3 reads CASSLVGRETVNEQFF. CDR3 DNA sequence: TGTGCCAGCAGCTTGGTCGGCAGGGAAACGGTGAATGAGCAGTTCTTC.

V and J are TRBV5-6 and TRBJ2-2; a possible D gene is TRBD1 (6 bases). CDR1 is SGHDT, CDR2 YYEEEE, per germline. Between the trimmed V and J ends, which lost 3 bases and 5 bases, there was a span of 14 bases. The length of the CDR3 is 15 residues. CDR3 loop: CASSYTTGWTGELFF. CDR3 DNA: TGTGCCAGCAGCTACACCACAGGGTGGACCGGGGAGCTGTTTTTT.